This is a list of T cell receptor beta chains from one sample in a study of T cell responses to AZD1222 COVID-19 vaccine. The table came from immunoSEQ multiplex PCR; TCRdb's copy has only in-frame clones and leaves some out. This table has 80,000 to 90,000 clones, around nine tenths appearing once. The sample was peripheral blood, taken on day 0 of MenACWY control vaccination. These receptors all come from an adult in good health. The CDR3 runs from the conserved cysteine through the conserved F or W. The order of the fields is D gene, V gene, J gene, clone size, CDR3 protein, CDR3 DNA. A D gene is named only where the DNA matches it firmly. Clone size is not always given. Where it is, it says once, few, many or a class for expanded clones.

D: TRBD1; V: TRBV12-3/TRBV12-4; J: TRBJ2-1; size: NA; CDR3: CATRGLINEQFF; DNA: TGTGCCACCAGGGGGCTCATCAATGAGCAGTTCTTC
D: NA; V: TRBV14; J: TRBJ2-1; size: once; CDR3: CASSQFPATHNEQFF; DNA: TGTGCCAGCAGCCAATTCCCAGCTACTCACAATGAGCAGTTCTTC
D: TRBD1; V: TRBV7-2; J: TRBJ1-6; size: NA; CDR3: CASSLRGHNSPLHF; DNA: TGTGCCAGCAGCTTAAGGGGGCATAATTCACCCCTCCACTTT
D: NA; V: TRBV28; J: TRBJ2-5; size: NA; CDR3: CASSSGGTGEETQYF; DNA: TGTGCCAGCAGCTCTGGGGGGACGGGAGAAGAGACCCAGTACTTC
D: NA; V: TRBV5-1; J: TRBJ1-2; size: NA; CDR3: CASSSTGNAYGYTF; DNA: TGCGCCAGCAGCTCGACAGGCAACGCCTATGGCTACACCTTC
D: NA; V: TRBV27; J: TRBJ1-2; size: NA; CDR3: CASSPHLLGRGGYTF; DNA: TGTGCCAGCAGTCCCCACCTTCTCGGCCGTGGGGGCTACACCTTC
D: NA; V: TRBV28; J: TRBJ1-5; size: NA; CDR3: CASSLHNWLQPQHF; DNA: TGTGCCAGCAGTTTACACAATTGGCTTCAGCCCCAGCATTTT
D: NA; V: TRBV27; J: TRBJ1-1; size: NA; CDR3: CASSSKLRSGGDTEAFF; DNA: TGTGCCAGCAGTTCCAAGTTACGCTCCGGCGGGGACACTGAAGCTTTCTTT
D: NA; V: TRBV6-5; J: TRBJ1-2; size: NA; CDR3: CATRGPGVYGYTF; DNA: TGTGCCACCCGGGGACCAGGCGTCTATGGCTACACCTTC
D: TRBD2; V: TRBV5-1; J: TRBJ2-7; size: NA; CDR3: CASSLATAGATDEQYF; DNA: TGCGCCAGCAGCTTGGCCACAGCGGGAGCAACGGACGAGCAGTACTTC
D: NA; V: TRBV12-3/TRBV12-4; J: TRBJ1-1; size: once; CDR3: CASSLVARNEAFF; DNA: TGTGCCAGCAGTTTAGTGGCACGCAATGAAGCTTTCTTT
D: NA; V: TRBV5-5; J: TRBJ2-7; size: NA; CDR3: CASSLLGPYEQYF; DNA: TGTGCCAGCAGCTTGCTAGGACCCTACGAGCAGTACTTC
D: NA; V: TRBV19; J: TRBJ1-1; size: NA; CDR3: CASRKELVNTEAFF; DNA: TGTGCCAGTAGGAAGGAACTGGTGAACACTGAAGCTTTCTTT
D: NA; V: TRBV27; J: TRBJ2-7; size: NA; CDR3: CASSLLIGPAETYEQYF; DNA: TGTGCCAGCAGTCTACTGATTGGACCGGCGGAAACCTACGAGCAGTACTTC
D: NA; V: TRBV28; J: TRBJ2-7; size: NA; CDR3: CASSLWGRGRSRGQYF; DNA: TGTGCCAGCAGTTTATGGGGGCGGGGACGATCCCGCGGGCAGTACTTC
D: TRBD1; V: TRBV7-2; J: TRBJ2-7; size: NA; CDR3: CASSYQGAPYEQYF; DNA: TGTGCCAGCAGCTACCAGGGGGCCCCCTACGAGCAGTACTTC
D: NA; V: TRBV4-3; J: TRBJ2-3; size: NA; CDR3: CASSQGEGDTQYF; DNA: TGCGCCAGCAGCCAAGGGGAAGGGGATACGCAGTATTTT
D: NA; V: TRBV28; J: TRBJ1-2; size: NA; CDR3: CASGGDYYGYTF; DNA: TGTGCCAGCGGGGGGGACTACTATGGCTACACCTTC
D: NA; V: TRBV30; J: TRBJ2-7; size: NA; CDR3: CAWSVNELVRDSYEQYF; DNA: TGTGCCTGGAGTGTAAATGAATTGGTGCGGGACTCCTACGAGCAGTACTTC
D: TRBD1; V: TRBV19; J: TRBJ1-5; size: NA; CDR3: CASSMLPGQGYNQPQHF; DNA: TGTGCCAGTAGTATGCTCCCGGGACAGGGGTACAATCAGCCCCAGCATTTT
D: NA; V: TRBV7-8; J: TRBJ1-1; size: NA; CDR3: CASSLVPNTEAFF; DNA: TGTGCCAGCAGCTTAGTACCGAACACTGAAGCTTTCTTT
D: NA; V: TRBV19; J: TRBJ2-1; size: NA; CDR3: CASSIGRGENEQFF; DNA: TGTGCCAGTAGTATAGGCAGGGGTGAGAATGAGCAGTTCTTC
D: NA; V: TRBV28; J: TRBJ1-2; size: NA; CDR3: CASSPDRNYGYTF; DNA: TGTGCCAGCAGCCCGGACAGAAACTATGGCTACACCTTC
D: TRBD1; V: TRBV5-6; J: TRBJ1-4; size: NA; CDR3: CASSHRDIQGTWGF; DNA: TGTGCCAGCAGCCATCGCGACATACAGGGGACGTGGGGATTT
D: TRBD2; V: TRBV29-1; J: TRBJ2-3; size: NA; CDR3: CSVNGGRASDTQYF; DNA: TGCAGCGTTAATGGAGGGAGGGCCTCAGATACGCAGTATTTT
D: NA; V: TRBV7-9; J: TRBJ2-5; size: NA; CDR3: CASSSPGPQETQYF; DNA: TGTGCCAGCAGCTCCCCTGGGCCTCAAGAGACCCAGTACTTC
D: NA; V: TRBV12-3/TRBV12-4; J: TRBJ1-1; size: NA; CDR3: CASSFVTTEAFF; DNA: TGTGCCAGCAGTTTTGTAACCACTGAAGCTTTCTTT
D: NA; V: TRBV6-2/TRBV6-3; J: TRBJ1-1; size: NA; CDR3: CASSFLGGQNTEAFF; DNA: TGTGCCAGCAGTTTCCTGGGGGGGCAGAACACTGAAGCTTTCTTT
D: NA; V: TRBV27; J: TRBJ2-4; size: once; CDR3: CASSRGQLAKNIQYF; DNA: TGTGCCAGCAGCCGTGGACAGTTAGCCAAAAACATTCAGTACTTC
D: TRBD1; V: TRBV7-8; J: TRBJ1-5; size: once; CDR3: CASSFRDRGSYSNQPQHF; DNA: TGTGCCAGCAGCTTCCGGGACAGGGGCAGTTATAGCAATCAGCCCCAGCATTTT
D: NA; V: TRBV21-1; J: TRBJ2-7; size: NA; CDR3: CASSKGRTGGCSYEQYF; DNA: TGTGCCAGCAGCAAAGGGAGGACAGGGGGGTGTTCCTACGAGCAGTACTTC
D: TRBD2; V: TRBV10-3; J: TRBJ2-7; size: NA; CDR3: CAISGLAGAYEQYF; DNA: TGTGCCATCAGTGGACTAGCGGGGGCCTACGAGCAGTACTTC
D: TRBD2; V: TRBV27; J: TRBJ2-1; size: NA; CDR3: CASSLVGLAGSIDQSRDEQFF; DNA: TGTGCCAGCAGTTTAGTGGGACTAGCGGGATCGATAGACCAGTCCCGGGATGAGCAGTTCTTC
D: TRBD1; V: TRBV11-2; J: TRBJ1-1; size: NA; CDR3: CASSLVDRAAFF; DNA: TGTGCCAGCAGCTTAGTCGACAGGGCGGCTTTCTTT
D: TRBD1; V: TRBV30; J: TRBJ2-1; size: NA; CDR3: CAWSLPGQGQFF; DNA: TGTGCCTGGAGTTTACCGGGACAGGGGCAGTTCTTC
D: NA; V: TRBV27; J: TRBJ2-3; size: NA; CDR3: CASSLAGARQYF; DNA: TGTGCCAGCAGTTTGGCGGGGGCCAGGCAGTATTTT
D: TRBD2; V: TRBV5-4; J: TRBJ2-3; size: NA; CDR3: CASSLGPRGADTQYF; DNA: TGTGCCAGCAGCTTGGGGCCCCGGGGGGCAGATACGCAGTATTTT
D: NA; V: TRBV19; J: TRBJ2-1; size: NA; CDR3: CASTPFDRNNEQFF; DNA: TGTGCCAGTACCCCCTTCGACAGGAACAATGAGCAGTTCTTC
D: TRBD2; V: TRBV6-5; J: TRBJ2-7; size: NA; CDR3: CASSRLAGVPYEQYF; DNA: TGTGCCAGCAGCAGACTAGCGGGAGTCCCCTACGAGCAGTACTTC
D: NA; V: TRBV7-2; J: TRBJ2-7; size: NA; CDR3: CASSLSLALTYEQYF; DNA: TGTGCCAGCAGCTTATCACTAGCCCTTACCTACGAGCAGTACTTC
D: TRBD1; V: TRBV29-1; J: TRBJ2-7; size: NA; CDR3: CSVEDEEGGRFYEQYF; DNA: TGCAGCGTTGAAGATGAGGAAGGGGGCCGGTTCTACGAGCAGTACTTC